This section outlines one T cell receptor (beta chain) sequence together with its context. The CDR3 covers 15 residues. V lost 2 bases and J lost 4, with 12 bases in between. Germline lookup yields CDR1 SGHTA and CDR2 FQGTGA. The entry originates in a study of ipilimumab plus nivolumab after autologous stem cell transplantation. Profiled with immunoSEQ multiplex PCR; TCRdb holds only in-frame clones, not every one. Of 9,500 to 15,000 clones listed, 70% to 80% are singletons. The clonotype originates from a male donor with multiple myeloma. This sample comprised PBMCs, obtained in a trial of ipilimumab plus nivolumab as post-transplant consolidation. This rearrangement joins TRBV7-3 to TRBJ1-3; no definite D call. The CDR3 region is CASSLGSSRGNTIYF. In DNA form, the CDR3 reads TGTGCCAGCAGCTTAGGTTCTAGCAGGGGAAACACCATATATTTT.